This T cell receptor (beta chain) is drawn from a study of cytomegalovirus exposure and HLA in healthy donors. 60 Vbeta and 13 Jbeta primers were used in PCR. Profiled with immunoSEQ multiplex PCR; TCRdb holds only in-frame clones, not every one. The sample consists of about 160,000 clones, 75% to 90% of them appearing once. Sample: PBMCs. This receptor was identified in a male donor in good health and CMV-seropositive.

CDR3 nucleotide sequence: TGTGCCAGCACAGGTAGCGGGAGTGTAGCCTACGAGCAGTACTTC. This encodes CASTGSGSVAYEQYF. The rearrangement joins TRBV7-9 to TRBJ2-7; 9 positions agree with TRBD2. The length of the CDR3 is 15 residues. Germline values: CDR1 SEHNR, CDR2 FQNEAQ (reference sequence). J lost 2 bases, V lost 7 bases, and 9 bases had no gene match.